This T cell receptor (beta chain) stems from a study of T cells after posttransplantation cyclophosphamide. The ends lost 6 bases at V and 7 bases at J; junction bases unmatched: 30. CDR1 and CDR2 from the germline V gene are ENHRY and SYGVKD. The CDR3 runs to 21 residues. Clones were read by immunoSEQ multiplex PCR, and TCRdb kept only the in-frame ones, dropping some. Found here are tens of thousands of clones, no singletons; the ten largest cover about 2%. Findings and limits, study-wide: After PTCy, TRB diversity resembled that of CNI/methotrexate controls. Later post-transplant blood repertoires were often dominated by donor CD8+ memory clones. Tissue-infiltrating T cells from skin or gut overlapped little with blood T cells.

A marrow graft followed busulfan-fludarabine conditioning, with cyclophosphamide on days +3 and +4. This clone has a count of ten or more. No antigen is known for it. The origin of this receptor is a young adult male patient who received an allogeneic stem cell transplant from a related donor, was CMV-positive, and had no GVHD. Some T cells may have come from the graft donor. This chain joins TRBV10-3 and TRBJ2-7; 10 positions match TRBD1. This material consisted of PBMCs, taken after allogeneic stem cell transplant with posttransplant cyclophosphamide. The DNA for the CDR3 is TGTGCCATCAGGGGGGGCGATGTCGGGACAGGGGTTCCTACGAGACAGATTGAGCAGTACTTC. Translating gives CAIRGGDVGTGVPTRQIEQYF.